This T cell receptor beta chain was observed in a study of radiation and T cells in renal cell carcinoma. Time point defined: blood 2 weeks post-SBRT. Treatment here: 15 Gy SBRT to primary tumor, nephrectomy 4 weeks later. Radiation-treated patients gave blood at baseline, week 2 and week 4. This renal cell carcinoma was of the clear cell type. Germline V gene data show CDR1 as SGHTA and CDR2 as FQGNSA. V was pared by 6 bases and J by 3 bases, with 16 bases between. The CDR3 length is 15 residues. Regarding this clone: Antigen unknown.

The study, taken as a whole, reports: In blood, top tumor clones expanded by 2 weeks, shrinking by 4. Baseline intratumoral clonotype presence is unknown without pretreatment biopsies.

TCRdb's table, derived via immunoSEQ multiplex PCR, lists solely in-frame clones and lacks some. The sample shows some 120,000 clones, more than 75% of them seen only once. This chain connects TRBV7-2 to TRBJ2-3, with TRBD2 as a possible D gene (5 bases). The sample consisted of blood, taken from a patient whose treatment included radiotherapy and nephrectomy. This sequence was found in a woman in her seventies with renal cell carcinoma. This chain's CDR3 is CASRPGGSGTDTQYF. The CDR3 DNA is TGTGCCAGCAGACCGGGCGGGTCAGGTACAGATACGCAGTATTTT.